In this sample, the clone carrying this T cell receptor beta chain turned up many times. Antigen specificity is unknown. This record belongs to a study of Graves' ophthalmopathy and Graves' hyperthyroidism. General study points: The model forecast ophthalmopathy progression, reaching 60% to 71% sensitivity and around 73% specificity.

Other autoimmune diseases, uncontrolled infections, pregnancy or lactation ruled patients out of participation. As the starting material, roughly 9.7 ml of fresh peripheral blood yielded the PBMCs. With 2 bases removed from V and 9 bases from J, the gap between germline ends came to 8 bases. Germline CDR1 reads GTSNPN; CDR2 reads SVGIG (reference sequence). This CDR3 is 12 amino acids long. Amplification from RNA transcripts yielded the TCR beta CDR3 regions. The first round was an RT-PCR with HTBI primers, and the second round was a multiplex PCR. TCRdb re-called the multiplex PCR reads through MiXCR, storing one row per CDR3 protein. The sample contains a few hundred thousand distinct CDR3 sequences, about 18% of which appear only once.

Sequenced: peripheral blood. V and J are TRBV30 and TRBJ1-6; D remains ambiguous. The TCR sequence derives from an adult woman with stable Graves' hyperthyroidism. The CDR3 coding sequence is TGTGCCTGGAGTCCCGGAGGTTCACCCCTCCACTTT. This codes for CAWSPGGSPLHF.